The clone carrying this TCR beta chain came up once. This record belongs to a study of T-cell reconstitution after alpha-beta-depleted transplantation in children. Looked up from germline, CDR1 is MGHDK and CDR2 is SYGVNS. The CDR3 extends over 13 amino acids. Deletions cut 8 bases from V and 6 bases from J, with 14 bases between. Library preparation (for TCRbeta) was performed with unique molecular identifiers. TCRdb redid the calling of the PCR reads with MiXCR, one entry per CDR3 protein. The sample comprises about 640,000 distinct CDR3 sequences, around 17% of which are singletons, and over 0.95% rests with the top ten.

The TCR was taken from a human donor who donated a stem cell graft to a child with acute myeloid leukemia. Sequencing used PBMCs from the stem cell graft donor, obtained from the stem cell graft. The chain has TRBV25-1 and TRBJ2-1; D possibly matches TRBD1 or TRBD2 (5 bases each). CDR3 in DNA: TGTGCCAGCGGAGAGGGGCTGGTCAATGAGCAGTTCTTC. Its protein product is CASGEGLVNEQFF.